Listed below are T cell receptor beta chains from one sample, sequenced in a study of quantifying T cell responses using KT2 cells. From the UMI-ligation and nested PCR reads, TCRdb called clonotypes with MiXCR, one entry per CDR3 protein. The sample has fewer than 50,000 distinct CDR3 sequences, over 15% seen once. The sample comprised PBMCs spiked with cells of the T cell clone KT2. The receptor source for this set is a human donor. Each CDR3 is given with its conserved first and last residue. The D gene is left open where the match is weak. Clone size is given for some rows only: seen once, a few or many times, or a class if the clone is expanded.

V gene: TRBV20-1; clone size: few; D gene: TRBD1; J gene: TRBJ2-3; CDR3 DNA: TGCAGTGCGAGACAGGGGGCGAGTACAGATACGCAGTATTTT; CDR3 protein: CSARQGASTDTQYF
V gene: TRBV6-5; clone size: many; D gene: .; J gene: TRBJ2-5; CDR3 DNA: TGTGCCAGCAGCTACTCTGGGCGGATCCAAGAGACCCAGTACTTC; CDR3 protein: CASSYSGRIQETQYF
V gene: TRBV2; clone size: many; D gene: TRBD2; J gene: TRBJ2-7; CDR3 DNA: TGTGCCAGCAGTGCAGCGGGGGATACCTACGAGCAGTACTTC; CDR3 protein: CASSAAGDTYEQYF
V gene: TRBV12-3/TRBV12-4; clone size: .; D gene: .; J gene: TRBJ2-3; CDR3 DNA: TGTGCCAGCAGCACGAGCCCCACCACAGATACGCAGTATTTT; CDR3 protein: CASSTSPTTDTQYF
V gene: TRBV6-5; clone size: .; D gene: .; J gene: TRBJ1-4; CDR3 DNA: TGTGCCAGCAGTTACGCCCGGAGAACTAATGAAAAACTGTTTTTT; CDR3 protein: CASSYARRTNEKLFF
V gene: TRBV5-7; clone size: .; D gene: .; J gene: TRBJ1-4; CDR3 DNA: TGTGCCAGCGGAGGACTTAATGAAAAACTGTTTTTT; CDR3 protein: CASGGLNEKLFF
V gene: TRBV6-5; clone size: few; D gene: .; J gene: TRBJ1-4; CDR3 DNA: TGTGCCAGCAGTTACAGGGCCGCAGAAAAACTGTTTTTT; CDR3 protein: CASSYRAAEKLFF
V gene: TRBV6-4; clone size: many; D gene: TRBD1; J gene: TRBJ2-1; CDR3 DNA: TGTGCCAGCAGTTCCGGGACAGGGGGCAATGAGCAGTTCTTC; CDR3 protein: CASSSGTGGNEQFF
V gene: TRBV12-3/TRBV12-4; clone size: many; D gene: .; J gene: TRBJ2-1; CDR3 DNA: TGTGCCAGCAGTTTCTCCCTGGGTGGCGATGAGCAGTTCTTC; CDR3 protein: CASSFSLGGDEQFF
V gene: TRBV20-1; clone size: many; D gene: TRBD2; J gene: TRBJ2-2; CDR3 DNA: TGCAGTGCTAGACTAGCGGGAGACACCGGGGAGCTGTTTTTT; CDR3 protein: CSARLAGDTGELFF
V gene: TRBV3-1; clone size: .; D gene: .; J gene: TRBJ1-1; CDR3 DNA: TGTGCCAGCAGCCAAGAGGACCCAGGGAACACTGAAGCTTTCTTT; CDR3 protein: CASSQEDPGNTEAFF
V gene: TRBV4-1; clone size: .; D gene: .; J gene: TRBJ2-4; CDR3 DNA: TGCGCCAGCAGCCTCCGGCGGACCAAAAACATTCAGTACTTC; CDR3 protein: CASSLRRTKNIQYF
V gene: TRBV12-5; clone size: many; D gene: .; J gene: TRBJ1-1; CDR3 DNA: TGTGCTAGTGGTTTGGAGGACACTATGAACACTGAAGCTTTCTTT; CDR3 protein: CASGLEDTMNTEAFF
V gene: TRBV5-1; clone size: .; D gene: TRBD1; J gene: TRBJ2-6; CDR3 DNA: TGCGCCAGCAGCTCCAGGGGGACCCACTCTGGGGCCAACGTCCTGACTTTC; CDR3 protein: CASSSRGTHSGANVLTF
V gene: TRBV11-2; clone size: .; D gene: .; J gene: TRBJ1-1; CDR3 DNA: TGTGCCAGCAGCTTAGCTATCCCCCAGGGTGAAGCTTTCTTT; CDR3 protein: CASSLAIPQGEAFF
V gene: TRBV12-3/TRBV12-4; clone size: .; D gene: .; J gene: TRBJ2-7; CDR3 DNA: TGTGCCAGCAGTTTGGATCCGTTTCCCTACGAGCAGTACTTC; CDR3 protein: CASSLDPFPYEQYF
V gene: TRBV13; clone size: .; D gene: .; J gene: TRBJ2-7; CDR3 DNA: TGTGCCAGCAGCCCAGGTGCAACCTACGAGCAGTACTTC; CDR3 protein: CASSPGATYEQYF
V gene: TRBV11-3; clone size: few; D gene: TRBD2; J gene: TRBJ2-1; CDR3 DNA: TGTGCCAGCAGCTTAGGCGGGAGAGTGTACAATGAGCAGTTCTTC; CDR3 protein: CASSLGGRVYNEQFF
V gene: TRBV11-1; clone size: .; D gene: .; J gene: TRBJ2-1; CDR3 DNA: TGTGCCAGCAGCCGGGCTACCCTCCTAGGGAATGAGCAGTTCTTC; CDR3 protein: CASSRATLLGNEQFF
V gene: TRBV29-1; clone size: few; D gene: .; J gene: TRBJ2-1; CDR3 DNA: TGCAGCGTTGAATCATCGAGCTATCAGGGTGAGCAGTTCTTC; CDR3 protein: CSVESSSYQGEQFF
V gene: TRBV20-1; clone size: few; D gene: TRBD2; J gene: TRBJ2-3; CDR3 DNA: TGCAGTGCTAGTCCCCTGAGGCGGGGGGGCGGAGATACGCAGTATTTT; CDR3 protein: CSASPLRRGGGDTQYF
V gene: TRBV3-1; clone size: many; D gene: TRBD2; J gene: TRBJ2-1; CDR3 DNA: TGTGCCAGCAGCCAAGTATCGCTAGCGGGAGGGCCACACAATGAGCAGTTCTTC; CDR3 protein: CASSQVSLAGGPHNEQFF
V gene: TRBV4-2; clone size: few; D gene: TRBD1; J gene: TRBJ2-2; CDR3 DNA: TGTGCCAGCAGCCAAGACCCGGGGACAGGGGCCGGGGAGCTGTTTTTT; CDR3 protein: CASSQDPGTGAGELFF
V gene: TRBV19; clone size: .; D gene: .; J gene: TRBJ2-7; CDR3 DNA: TGTGCCAGTAGTATCGTTCAGGGGGGCTCCTACGAGCAGTACTTC; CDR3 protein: CASSIVQGGSYEQYF
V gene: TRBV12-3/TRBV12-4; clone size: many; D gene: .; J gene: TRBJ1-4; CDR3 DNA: TGTGCCAGCAGTTTATCAGGTCAAGAAAAACTGTTTTTT; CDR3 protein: CASSLSGQEKLFF
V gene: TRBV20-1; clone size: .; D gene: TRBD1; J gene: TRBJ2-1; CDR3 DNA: TGCAGTGCTAGAAAGGACAGGGGGCATTGGGAGCAGTTCTTC; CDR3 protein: CSARKDRGHWEQFF